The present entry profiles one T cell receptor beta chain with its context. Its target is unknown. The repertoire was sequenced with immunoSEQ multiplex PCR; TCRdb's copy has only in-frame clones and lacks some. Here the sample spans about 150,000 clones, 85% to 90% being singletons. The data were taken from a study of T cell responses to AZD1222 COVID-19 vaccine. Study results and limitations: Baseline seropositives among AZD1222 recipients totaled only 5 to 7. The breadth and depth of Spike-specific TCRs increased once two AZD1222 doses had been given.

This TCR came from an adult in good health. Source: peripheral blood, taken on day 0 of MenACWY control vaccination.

The CDR3: CASSRTHTQYF. CDR3 in DNA: TGTGCCAGCAGTCGGACTCATACGCAGTATTTT. This chain joins TRBV13 and TRBJ2-3; weak D call: TRBD2 (5 bases). The CDR3 runs 11 residues. Trimming shortened V by 6 bases and J by 7 bases, and 8 bases separated the two germline ends. In germline, CDR1 is PRHDT, CDR2 FYEKMQ (reference sequence).